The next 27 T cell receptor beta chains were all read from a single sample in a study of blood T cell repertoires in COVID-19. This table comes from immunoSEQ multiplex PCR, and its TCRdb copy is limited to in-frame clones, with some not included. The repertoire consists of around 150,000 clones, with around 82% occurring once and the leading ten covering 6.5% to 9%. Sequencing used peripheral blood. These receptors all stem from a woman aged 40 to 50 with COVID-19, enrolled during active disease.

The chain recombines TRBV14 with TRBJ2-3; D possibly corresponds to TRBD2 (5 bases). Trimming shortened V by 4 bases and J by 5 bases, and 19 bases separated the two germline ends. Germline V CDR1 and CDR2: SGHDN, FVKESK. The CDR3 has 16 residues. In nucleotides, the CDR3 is TGTGCCAGCAGCCCCCACCCCCCCGGGGTGGGAGATACGCAGTATTTT. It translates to CASSPHPPGVGDTQYF.

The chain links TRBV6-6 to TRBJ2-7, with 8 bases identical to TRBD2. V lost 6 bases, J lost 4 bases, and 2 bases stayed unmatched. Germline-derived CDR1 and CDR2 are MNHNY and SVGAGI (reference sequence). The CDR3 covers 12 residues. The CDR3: CASRAGGYEQYF. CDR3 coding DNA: TGTGCCAGCAGGGCGGGGGGATACGAGCAGTACTTC.

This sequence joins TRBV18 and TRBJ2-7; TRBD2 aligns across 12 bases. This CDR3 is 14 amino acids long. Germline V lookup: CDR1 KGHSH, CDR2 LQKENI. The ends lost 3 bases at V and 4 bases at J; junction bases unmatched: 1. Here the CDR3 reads CASSPTSGRYEQYF. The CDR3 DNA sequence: TGTGCCAGCTCACCTACTAGCGGGAGGTACGAGCAGTACTTC. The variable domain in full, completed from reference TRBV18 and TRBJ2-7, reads NAGVMQNPRHLVRRRGQEARLRCSPMKGHSHVYWYRQLPEEGLKFMVYLQKENIIDESGMPKERFSAEFPKEGPSILRIQQVVRGDSAAYFCASSPTSGRYEQYFGPGTRLTVT.

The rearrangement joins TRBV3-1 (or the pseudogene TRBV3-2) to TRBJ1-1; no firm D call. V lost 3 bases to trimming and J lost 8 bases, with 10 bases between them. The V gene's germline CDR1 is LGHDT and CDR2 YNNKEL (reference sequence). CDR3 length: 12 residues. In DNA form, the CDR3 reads TGTGCCAGCAGCCATCTCGGGTCGGAAGCTTTCTTT. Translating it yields CASSHLGSEAFF.

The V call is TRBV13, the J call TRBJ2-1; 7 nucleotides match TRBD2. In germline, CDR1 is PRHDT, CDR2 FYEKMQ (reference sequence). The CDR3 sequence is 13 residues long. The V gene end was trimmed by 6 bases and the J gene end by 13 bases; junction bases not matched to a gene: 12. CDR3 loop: CASSFIGTSVQFF. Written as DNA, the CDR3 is TGTGCCAGCAGTTTTATCGGCACTAGCGTTCAGTTCTTC.

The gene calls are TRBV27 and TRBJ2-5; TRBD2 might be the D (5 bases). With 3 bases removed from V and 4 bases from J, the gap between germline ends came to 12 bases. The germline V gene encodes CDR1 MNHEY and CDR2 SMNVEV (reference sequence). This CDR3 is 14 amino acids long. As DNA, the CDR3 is TGTGCCAGCAGTTTTCGCACGCGGGCAGAGACCCAGTACTTC. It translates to CASSFRTRAETQYF.

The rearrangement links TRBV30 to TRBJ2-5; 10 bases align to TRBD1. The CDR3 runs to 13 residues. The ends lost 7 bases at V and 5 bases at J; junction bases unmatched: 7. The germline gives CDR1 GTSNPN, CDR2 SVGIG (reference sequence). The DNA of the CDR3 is TGTGCCTCTTCGGGACAGGGGCGTGAGACCCAGTACTTC. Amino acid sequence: CASSGQGRETQYF.

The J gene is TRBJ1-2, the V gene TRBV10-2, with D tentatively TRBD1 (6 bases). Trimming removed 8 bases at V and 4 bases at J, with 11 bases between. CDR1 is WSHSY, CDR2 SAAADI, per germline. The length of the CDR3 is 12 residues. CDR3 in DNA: TGCGCCAGCTGGCAGGGGATCTATGGCTACACCTTC. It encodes CASWQGIYGYTF.

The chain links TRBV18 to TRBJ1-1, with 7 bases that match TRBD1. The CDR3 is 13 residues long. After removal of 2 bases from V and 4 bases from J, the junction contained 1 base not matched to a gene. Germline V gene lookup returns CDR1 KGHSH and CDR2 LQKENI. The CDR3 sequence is CASSPNRGTEAFF. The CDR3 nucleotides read TGTGCCAGCTCACCAAACAGGGGCACTGAAGCTTTCTTT.

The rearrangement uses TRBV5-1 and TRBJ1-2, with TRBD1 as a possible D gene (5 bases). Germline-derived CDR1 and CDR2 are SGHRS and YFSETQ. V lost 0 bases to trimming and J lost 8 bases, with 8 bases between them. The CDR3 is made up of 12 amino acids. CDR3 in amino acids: CASSLGGGGYTF. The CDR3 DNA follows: TGCGCCAGCAGCTTGGGGGGGGGAGGCTACACCTTC.

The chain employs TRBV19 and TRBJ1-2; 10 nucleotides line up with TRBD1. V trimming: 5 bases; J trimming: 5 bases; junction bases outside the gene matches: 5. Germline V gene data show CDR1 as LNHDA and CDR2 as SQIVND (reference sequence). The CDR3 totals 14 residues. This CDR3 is CASSGTGAHYGYTF. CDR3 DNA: TGTGCCAGTAGTGGGACAGGGGCCCATTATGGCTACACCTTC.

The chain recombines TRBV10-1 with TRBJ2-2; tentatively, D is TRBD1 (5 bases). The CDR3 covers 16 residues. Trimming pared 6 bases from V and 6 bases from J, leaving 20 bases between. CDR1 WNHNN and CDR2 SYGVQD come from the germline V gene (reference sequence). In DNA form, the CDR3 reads TGCGCCAGCAGCGCGGACATCGGACCGCGGCCCGGGGAGCTGTTTTTT. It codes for CASSADIGPRPGELFF.

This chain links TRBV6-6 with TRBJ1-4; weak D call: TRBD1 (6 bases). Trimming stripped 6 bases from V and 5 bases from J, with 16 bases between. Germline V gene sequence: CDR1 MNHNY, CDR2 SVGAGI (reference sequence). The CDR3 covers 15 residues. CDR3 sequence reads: CASRPNTGPNEKLFF. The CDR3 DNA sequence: TGTGCCAGCAGACCAAATACAGGGCCCAATGAAAAACTGTTTTTT.

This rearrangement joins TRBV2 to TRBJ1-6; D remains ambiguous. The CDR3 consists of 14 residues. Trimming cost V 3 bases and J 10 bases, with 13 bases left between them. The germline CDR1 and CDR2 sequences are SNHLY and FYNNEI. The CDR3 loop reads CASSESMVNSPLHF. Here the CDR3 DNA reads TGTGCCAGCAGTGAGAGCATGGTAAACTCACCCCTCCACTTT. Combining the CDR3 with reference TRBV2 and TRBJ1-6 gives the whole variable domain EPEVTQTPSHQVTQMGQEVILRCVPISNHLYFYWYRQILGQKVEFLVSFYNNEISEKSEIFDDQFSVERPDGSNFTLKIRSTKLEDSAMYFCASSESMVNSPLHFGNGTRLTVT.

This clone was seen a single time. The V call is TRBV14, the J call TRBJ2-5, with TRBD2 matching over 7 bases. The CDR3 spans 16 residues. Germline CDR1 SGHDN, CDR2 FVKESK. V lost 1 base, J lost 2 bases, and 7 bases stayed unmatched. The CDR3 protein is CASSQVASGAQETQYF. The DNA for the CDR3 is TGTGCCAGCAGCCAAGTAGCTAGCGGAGCGCAAGAGACCCAGTACTTC. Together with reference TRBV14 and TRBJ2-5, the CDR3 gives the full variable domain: EAGVTQFPSHSVIEKGQTVTLRCDPISGHDNLYWYRRVMGKEIKFLLHFVKESKQDESGMPNNRFLAERTGGTYSTLKVQPAELEDSGVYFCASSQVASGAQETQYFGPGTRLLVL.

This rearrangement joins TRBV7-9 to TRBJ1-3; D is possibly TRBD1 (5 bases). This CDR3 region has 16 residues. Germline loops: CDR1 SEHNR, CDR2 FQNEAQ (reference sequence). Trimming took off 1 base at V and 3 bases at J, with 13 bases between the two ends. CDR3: CASSLGQPASGNTIYF. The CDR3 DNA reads TGTGCCAGCAGCTTAGGACAGCCGGCAAGTGGAAACACCATATATTTT.

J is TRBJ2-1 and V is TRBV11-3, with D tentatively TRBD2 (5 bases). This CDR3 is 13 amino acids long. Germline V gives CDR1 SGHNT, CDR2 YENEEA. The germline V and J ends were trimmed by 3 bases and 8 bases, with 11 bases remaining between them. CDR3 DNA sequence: TGTGCCAGCAGCTTTCCTAGCTCCCATGAGCAGTTCTTC. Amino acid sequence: CASSFPSSHEQFF.

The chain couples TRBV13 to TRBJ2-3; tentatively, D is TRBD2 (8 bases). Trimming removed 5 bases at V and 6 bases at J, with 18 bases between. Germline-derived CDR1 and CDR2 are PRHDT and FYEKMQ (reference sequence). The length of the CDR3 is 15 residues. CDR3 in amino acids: CASSTAGGRGDTQYF. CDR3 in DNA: TGTGCCAGCAGCACCGCGGGGGGCAGGGGGGATACGCAGTATTTT.

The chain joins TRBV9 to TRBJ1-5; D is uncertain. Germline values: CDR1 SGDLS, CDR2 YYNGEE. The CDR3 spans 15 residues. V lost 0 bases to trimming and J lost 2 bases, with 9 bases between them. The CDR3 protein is CASSVVWSRNQPQHF. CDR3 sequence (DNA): TGTGCCAGCAGCGTAGTATGGAGTCGCAATCAGCCCCAGCATTTT.

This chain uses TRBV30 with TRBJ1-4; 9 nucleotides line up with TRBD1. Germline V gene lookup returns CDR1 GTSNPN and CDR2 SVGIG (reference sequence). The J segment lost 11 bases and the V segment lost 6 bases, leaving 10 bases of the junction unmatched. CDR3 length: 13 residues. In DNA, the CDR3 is TGTGCCTGTATCCGGGACAGGGCCTTTAAACTGTTTTTT. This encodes CACIRDRAFKLFF.

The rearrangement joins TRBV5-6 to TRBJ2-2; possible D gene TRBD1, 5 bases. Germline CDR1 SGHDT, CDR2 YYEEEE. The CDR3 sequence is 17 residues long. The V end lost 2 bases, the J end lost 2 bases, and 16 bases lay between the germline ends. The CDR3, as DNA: TGTGCCAGCAGCTTTTGGCAGGGCACCTCAAACACCGGGGAGCTGTTTTTT. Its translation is CASSFWQGTSNTGELFF.

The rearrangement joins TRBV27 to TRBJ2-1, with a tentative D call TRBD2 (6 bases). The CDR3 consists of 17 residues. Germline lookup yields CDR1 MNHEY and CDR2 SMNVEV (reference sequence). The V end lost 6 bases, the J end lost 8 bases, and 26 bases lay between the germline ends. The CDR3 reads CASSPRGRRERSDEQFF. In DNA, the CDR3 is TGTGCCAGCAGCCCACGGGGACGTCGGGAGAGATCCGATGAGCAGTTCTTC.

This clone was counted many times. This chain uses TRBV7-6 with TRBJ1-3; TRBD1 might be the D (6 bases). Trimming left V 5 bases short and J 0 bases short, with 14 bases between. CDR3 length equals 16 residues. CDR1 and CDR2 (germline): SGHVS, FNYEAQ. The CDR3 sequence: CASSTPRTDSGNTIYF. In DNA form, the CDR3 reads TGTGCCAGCAGCACGCCTCGGACAGACTCTGGAAACACCATATATTTT. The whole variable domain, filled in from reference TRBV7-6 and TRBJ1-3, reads GAGVSQSPRYKVTKRGQDVALRCDPISGHVSLYWYRQALGQGPEFLTYFNYEAQQDKSGLPNDRFSAERPEGSISTLTIQRTEQRDSAMYRCASSTPRTDSGNTIYFGEGSWLTVV.

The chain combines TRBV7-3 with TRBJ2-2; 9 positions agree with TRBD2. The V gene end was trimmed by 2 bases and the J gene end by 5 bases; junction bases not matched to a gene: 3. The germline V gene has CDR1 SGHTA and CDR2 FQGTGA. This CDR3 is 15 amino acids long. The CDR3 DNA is TGTGCCAGCAGCTTACCAGCGGGAGGTACCGGGGAGCTGTTTTTT. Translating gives CASSLPAGGTGELFF.

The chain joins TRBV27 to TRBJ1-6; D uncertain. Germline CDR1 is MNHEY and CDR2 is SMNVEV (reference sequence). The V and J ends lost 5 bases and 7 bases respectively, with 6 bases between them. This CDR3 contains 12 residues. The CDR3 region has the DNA TGTGCCAGCAGTCTACAGAATTCACCCCTCCACTTT. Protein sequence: CASSLQNSPLHF.

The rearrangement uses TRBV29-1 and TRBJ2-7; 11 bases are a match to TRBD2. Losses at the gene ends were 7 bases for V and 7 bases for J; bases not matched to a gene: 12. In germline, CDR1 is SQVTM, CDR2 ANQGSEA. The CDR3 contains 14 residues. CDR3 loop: CSAQTSGKPGEQYF. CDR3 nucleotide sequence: TGCAGCGCCCAGACTAGCGGGAAGCCCGGGGAGCAGTACTTC.

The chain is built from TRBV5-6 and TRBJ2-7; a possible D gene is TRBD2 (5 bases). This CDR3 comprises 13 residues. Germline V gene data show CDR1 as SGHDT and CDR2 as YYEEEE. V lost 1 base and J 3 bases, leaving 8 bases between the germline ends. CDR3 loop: CASSLSGNYEQYF. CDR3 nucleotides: TGTGCCAGCAGCTTGAGCGGAAACTACGAGCAGTACTTC.